The TCR beta chain under discussion was sequenced for a study of blood T cell repertoires in COVID-19. The overall study: Acute-phase and convalescent COVID-19 samples originated in the United States, Italy and Spain. From T cells, B-cell-depleted T cells, or PBMCs came the material, which was cDNA or gDNA.

This clone was observed at least ten times. Original processing methods: Amplified reference gene primers provided the basis for estimating nucleated cell counts. TCRdb's table, derived via immunoSEQ multiplex PCR, lists solely in-frame clones and lacks some. V and J calls and clone size come straight from that table; D and trimming were deduced from the DNA. Of about 91,000 clones in the sample, approximately 72% were seen once. Trimming left V 0 bases short and J 2 bases short, with 10 bases between. Germline-derived CDR1 and CDR2 are SGHVS and FQNEAQ. There are 16 residues in the CDR3. The TCR comes from a man between 65 and 85 years old with acute or convalescent COVID-19. The chain is built from TRBV7-8 and TRBJ2-2; the D is unclear. Sequenced: peripheral blood. CDR3 nucleotides: TGTGCCAGCAGCTTAGCTTTCACATCTAACACCGGGGAGCTGTTTTTT. It specifies CASSLAFTSNTGELFF.